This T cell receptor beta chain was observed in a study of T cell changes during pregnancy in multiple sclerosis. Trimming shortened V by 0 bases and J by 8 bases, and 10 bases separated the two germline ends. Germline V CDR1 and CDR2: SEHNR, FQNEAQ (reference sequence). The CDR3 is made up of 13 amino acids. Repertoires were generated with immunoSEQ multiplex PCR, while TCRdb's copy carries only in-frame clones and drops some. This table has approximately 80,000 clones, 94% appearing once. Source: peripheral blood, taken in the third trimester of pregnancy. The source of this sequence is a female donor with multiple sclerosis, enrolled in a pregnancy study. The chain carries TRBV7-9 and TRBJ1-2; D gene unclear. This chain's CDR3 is CASSLASEAGYTF. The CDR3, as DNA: TGTGCCAGCAGCTTAGCGAGCGAGGCCGGCTACACCTTC.